The 30 T cell receptor beta chains below all came from one sample that was sequenced in a study of PD-L1 blockade in urothelial cancer. The table came from immunoSEQ multiplex PCR; TCRdb's copy has only in-frame clones and leaves some out. In the table there are about 70,000 clones, 84% of which are singletons. The sequencing used PBMCs, collected around atezolizumab (anti-PD-L1) treatment. These receptors were collected from a man in his sixties or seventies with urothelial cancer.

Here the CDR3 reads CASSVGQGISYEQYF. CDR3 in DNA: TGTGCCAGCAGTGTGGGACAGGGGATCTCCTACGAGCAGTACTTC. The V gene is TRBV28, the J gene TRBJ2-7; TRBD1 matches 10 bases. The germline V gene encodes CDR1 MDHEN and CDR2 SYDVKM. With V trimmed by 5 bases and J by 0 bases, 4 bases remained unmatched. This CDR3 region has 15 residues.

CDR3 coding DNA: TGCGCCAGCAGCTTGGAAGAGGGAAGGGTCTACGAGCAGTACTTC. Amino acid sequence: CASSLEEGRVYEQYF. This rearrangement joins TRBV5-1 to TRBJ2-7; possibly TRBD2 for D (5 bases). The CDR3 loop spans 15 amino acids. Germline CDR1 is SGHRS and CDR2 is YFSETQ. Trimming cost V 0 bases and J 3 bases, with 13 bases left between them.

This chain connects TRBV28 to TRBJ1-4; 9 bases are a match to TRBD1. V lost 6 bases to trimming and J lost 8 bases; unmatched junction nucleotides: 7. The CDR3 spans 14 residues. Germline CDR1 reads MDHEN; CDR2 reads SYDVKM. DNA for the CDR3: TGTGCCAGCAGGGTACAGGGGGCCATCGAAAAACTGTTTTTT. Translated, it gives CASRVQGAIEKLFF.

The chain is built from TRBV21-1 and TRBJ1-5; the table's D call, TRBD1, has no DNA check behind it. TRBV21-1 has pseudogene status. The CDR3 sequence is 15 residues long. Written as DNA, the CDR3 is TGTGCCAGCAGCATTGGGGACAGGGATTCTCAGCCCCAGCATTTT. Its translation is CASSIGDRDSQPQHF.

The V and J genes are TRBV15 and TRBJ2-3, with D perhaps TRBD1 or TRBD2 (7 bases each). The V gene's germline CDR1 is LNHNV and CDR2 YYDKDF (reference sequence). V gave up 5 bases and J gave up 6 bases, with 21 bases separating them. The CDR3 contains 16 residues. The CDR3 loop reads CATSRGGGGAWDTQYF. As DNA, the CDR3 is TGTGCCACCAGCCGAGGGGGCGGGGGAGCATGGGATACGCAGTATTTT.

The chain combines TRBV5-5 with TRBJ2-7; no firm D call. The CDR3 extends over 14 amino acids. The germline CDR1 and CDR2 sequences are SGHKS and YYEKEE (reference sequence). With 4 bases removed from V and 3 bases from J, the gap between germline ends came to 14 bases. CDR3 coding DNA: TGTGCCAGCAGCGGCCGTTCCCAATACTACGAGCAGTACTTC. Protein sequence: CASSGRSQYYEQYF.

This clone occurred a few times. CDR3 sequence reads: CASPAGAGYTF. Written as DNA, the CDR3 is TGTGCCAGCCCGGCAGGCGCCGGCTACACCTTC. The rearrangement links TRBV6-1 to TRBJ1-2; D unclear. The ends were cut back, 8 bases at V and 8 bases at J, with 12 bases in the middle. CDR3 size: 11 residues. CDR1 is MNHNS and CDR2 is SASEGT in the germline V gene.

This clone was counted only a few times. The rearrangement links TRBV28 to TRBJ1-4; 7 nucleotides match TRBD1. V lost 6 bases, J lost 8 bases, and 9 bases stayed unmatched. Per germline, CDR1 MDHEN and CDR2 SYDVKM. The CDR3 is 14 amino acids. CDR3 sequence (DNA): TGTGCCAGCAGGACAGGGACGGCTGAGGAAAAACTGTTTTTT. Its protein product is CASRTGTAEEKLFF. The full variable domain, its missing parts supplied by reference TRBV28 and TRBJ1-4, is DVKVTQSSRYLVKRTGEKVFLECVQDMDHENMFWYRQDPGLGLRLIYFSYDVKMKEKGDIPEGYSVSREKKERFSLILESASTNQTSMYLCASRTGTAEEKLFFGSGTQLSVL.

V gene TRBV5-8 combines with J gene TRBJ2-1, with D tentatively TRBD2 (5 bases). Trimming shortened V by 2 bases and J by 5 bases, and 14 bases separated the two germline ends. The CDR3 has 15 amino acids. The germline gives CDR1 SGHTS, CDR2 YDEGEE. CDR3 region: CASSFGVRVDNEQFF. CDR3 in DNA: TGTGCCAGCAGCTTCGGGGTAAGGGTCGACAATGAGCAGTTCTTC.

The chain carries TRBV7-2 and TRBJ1-5, with D unclear. This CDR3 is 13 amino acids long. V was trimmed by 3 bases and J by 4 bases, leaving 7 bases between them. Germline CDR1 and CDR2: SGHTA and FQGNSA. The CDR3 region is CASSLRINQPQHF. The CDR3 coding sequence is TGTGCCAGCAGCTTGAGGATTAATCAGCCCCAGCATTTT.

This chain uses TRBV10-2 with TRBJ2-1; 8 bases map to TRBD1. The V segment lost 9 bases and the J segment 5 bases; nucleotides outside the gene matches: 3. From germline, CDR1 is WSHSY and CDR2 SAAADI. The CDR3 sequence is 12 residues long. This chain's CDR3 is CASGQGDNEQFF. CDR3 sequence (DNA): TGCGCCAGTGGACAGGGTGACAATGAGCAGTTCTTC.

This clone was recorded once. The genes are TRBV18 and TRBJ1-4; 7 positions match TRBD1. The CDR3 consists of 18 residues. The junction had 18 bases not matched to a gene; V was cut back by 6 bases and J by 5 bases. Germline CDR1 is KGHSH and CDR2 is LQKENI. The CDR3 sequence is CASSWGQIETATNEKLFF. As DNA, the CDR3 is TGTGCCAGCTCCTGGGGACAGATCGAGACCGCCACCAATGAAAAACTGTTTTTT.

V usage is TRBV5-1 and J usage is TRBJ1-4, with a possible D match to TRBD1 (5 bases). The V end was cut by 4 bases, the J end by 13 bases, with 20 bases between. CDR1 is SGHRS and CDR2 is YFSETQ in the germline V gene. The CDR3 totals 14 residues. The CDR3 nucleotides read TGCGCCAGCAGCCCGGGACTGCCTCGGACGGGACTGTTTTTT. Translating gives CASSPGLPRTGLFF.

This chain connects TRBV6-5 to TRBJ2-1; 9 bases line up with TRBD2. Losses at the gene ends were 6 bases for V and 3 bases for J; bases not matched to a gene: 3. This CDR3 region has 14 residues. The V gene's germline CDR1 is MNHEY and CDR2 SVGAGI. The CDR3 reads CASSDSGSYNEQFF. CDR3 bases: TGTGCCAGCAGCGATAGCGGGAGCTACAATGAGCAGTTCTTC.

The chain combines TRBV2 with TRBJ2-1; possibly TRBD2 for D (6 bases). The germline V gene encodes CDR1 SNHLY and CDR2 FYNNEI. The CDR3 consists of 14 residues. The V end was cut by 4 bases, the J end by 0 bases, with 7 bases between. The CDR3 spells CASSAGDSYNEQFF. The CDR3 DNA reads as TGTGCCAGCAGTGCGGGGGACTCCTACAATGAGCAGTTCTTC. The full variable domain, rest sourced from reference TRBV2 and TRBJ2-1, is EPEVTQTPSHQVTQMGQEVILRCVPISNHLYFYWYRQILGQKVEFLVSFYNNEISEKSEIFDDQFSVERPDGSNFTLKIRSTKLEDSAMYFCASSAGDSYNEQFFGPGTRLTVL.

The chain employs TRBV15 and TRBJ2-3; TRBD1 might be the D (6 bases). Looked up from germline, CDR1 is LNHNV and CDR2 is YYDKDF (reference sequence). Trimming stripped 0 bases from V and 3 bases from J, with 16 bases between. There are 17 residues in the CDR3. This chain's CDR3 is CATSRDERGQGTDTQYF. DNA for the CDR3: TGTGCCACCAGCAGAGATGAACGAGGGCAGGGGACAGATACGCAGTATTTT.

This chain links TRBV28 with TRBJ2-7, with a weak D call TRBD1 (6 bases). The germline V gene encodes CDR1 MDHEN and CDR2 SYDVKM. This CDR3 has 14 residues. The germline V and J ends were trimmed by 6 bases and 2 bases, with 14 bases remaining between them. The CDR3 DNA is TGTGCCAGCAGCTTCACAGGGTCGGCCTACGAGCAGTACTTC. This sequence encodes CASSFTGSAYEQYF.

This rearrangement joins TRBV9 to TRBJ2-6, with D possibly being TRBD1 (6 bases). Germline loops: CDR1 SGDLS, CDR2 YYNGEE. The V end was cut by 3 bases, the J end by 2 bases, with 12 bases between. This CDR3 is 16 amino acids long. CDR3 loop: CASSGRGFPGANVLTF. DNA of the CDR3: TGTGCCAGCAGCGGAAGGGGGTTCCCTGGGGCCAACGTCCTGACTTTC.

The V and J genes are TRBV5-5 and TRBJ2-6, with a possible D match to TRBD1 (6 bases). Germline CDR1 SGHKS, CDR2 YYEKEE (reference sequence). V was pared by 5 bases and J by 4 bases, with 13 bases between. This CDR3 is 15 amino acids long. CDR3 in DNA: TGTGCCAGCAGGTACAGGGATGGCGGGGCCAACGTCCTGACTTTC. Protein product: CASRYRDGGANVLTF. Full variable domain (remainder filled in from reference TRBV5-5 and TRBJ2-6): DAGVTQSPTHLIKTRGQQVTLRCSPISGHKSVSWYQQVLGQGPQFIFQYYEKEERGRGNFPDRFSARQFPNYSSELNVNALLLGDSALYLCASRYRDGGANVLTFGAGSRLTVL.

The chain employs TRBV5-1 and TRBJ1-2; D is uncertain. This CDR3 spans 15 amino acids. Trimming stripped 0 bases from V and 4 bases from J, with 13 bases between. Germline lookup yields CDR1 SGHRS and CDR2 YFSETQ. CDR3 amino acids: CASSLEARGSYGYTF. The CDR3 DNA sequence: TGCGCCAGCAGCTTGGAAGCCAGAGGATCCTATGGCTACACCTTC.

The chain recombines TRBV5-6 with TRBJ1-4; D is uncertain. CDR1 SGHDT and CDR2 YYEEEE come from the germline V gene. V shed 4 bases and J shed 4 bases, with 17 bases lying between them. This CDR3 has 16 residues. Here the CDR3 DNA reads TGTGCCAGCAGCAGCGCGATGGAGCAACTTAATGAAAAACTGTTTTTT. Translation: CASSSAMEQLNEKLFF.

The chain is built from TRBV5-4 and TRBJ2-7; D is perhaps TRBD2 (5 bases). The V end lost 3 bases, the J end lost 2 bases, and 15 bases lay between the germline ends. There are 15 residues in the CDR3. CDR1 and CDR2 from the germline V gene are SGHNT and YYREEE (reference sequence). This chain's CDR3 is CASSSWTRNPYEQYF. CDR3 DNA sequence: TGTGCCAGCAGCTCCTGGACTCGAAACCCCTACGAGCAGTACTTC.

This chain links TRBV19 with TRBJ2-1; 7 nucleotides line up with TRBD1. Germline trimming cut 4 bases from V and 4 bases from J; bases unmatched to any gene: 7. The germline gives CDR1 LNHDA, CDR2 SQIVND (reference sequence). This CDR3 has 15 residues. The CDR3 spells CASSRSGTVYNEQFF. In DNA, the CDR3 is TGTGCCAGTAGTAGATCCGGGACAGTTTACAATGAGCAGTTCTTC.

In this sample, this clone turned up once. The chain is built from TRBV5-8 and TRBJ2-7; D uncertain. Germline V gene sequence: CDR1 SGHTS, CDR2 YDEGEE. Deletions cut 2 bases from V and 2 bases from J, with 14 bases between. The CDR3 spans 15 residues. The CDR3 loop reads CASSFVSALTYEQYF. The CDR3 DNA reads as TGTGCCAGCAGCTTCGTGAGCGCCTTAACCTACGAGCAGTACTTC.

The genes are TRBV6-4 and TRBJ2-1, with 12 bases fitting TRBD2. This CDR3 spans 16 amino acids. Trimming removed 4 bases from V and 4 bases from J; junction bases left unmatched: 5. Germline V lookup: CDR1 MRHNA, CDR2 SNTAGT. The CDR3, as DNA: TGTGCCAGCAGTGCAACCGGGACTAGCGGGTACAATGAGCAGTTCTTC. Protein: CASSATGTSGYNEQFF.

The sample holds a few counts of this clone. The gene calls are TRBV5-5 and TRBJ1-2, with TRBD1 as a possible D gene (5 bases). The length of the CDR3 is 14 residues. Trimming removed 4 bases from V and 5 bases from J, with 15 bases in between. Germline V CDR1 and CDR2: SGHKS, YYEKEE (reference sequence). CDR3 in amino acids: CASSAAGGNYGYTF. Written as DNA, the CDR3 is TGTGCCAGCAGCGCCGCCGGGGGGAATTATGGCTACACCTTC. Filled out from reference TRBV5-5 and TRBJ1-2, the complete variable domain reads DAGVTQSPTHLIKTRGQQVTLRCSPISGHKSVSWYQQVLGQGPQFIFQYYEKEERGRGNFPDRFSARQFPNYSSELNVNALLLGDSALYLCASSAAGGNYGYTFGSGTRLTVV.

This rearrangement joins TRBV6-1 to TRBJ1-1, with 8 bases matching TRBD1. The CDR3 length is 15 residues. Germline lookup yields CDR1 MNHNS and CDR2 SASEGT. Trimming at V came to 3 bases and at J to 4 bases, leaving 7 bases not matched to a gene. The CDR3 bases are TGTGCCAGCAGTGATTCAGGGGGCTGGAGCACTGAAGCTTTCTTT. Translation gives CASSDSGGWSTEAFF.

The CDR3 is CASSLRQEYYGYTF. The CDR3 nucleotides are TGTGCCAGCAGTCTCAGACAGGAGTACTATGGCTACACCTTC. This sequence joins TRBV21-1 and TRBJ1-2; TRBD1 was called by the table and not checked on the DNA. TRBV21-1 is annotated as a pseudogene. The CDR3 extends over 14 amino acids.

The chain carries TRBV7-3 and TRBJ2-5; possibly TRBD2 for D (5 bases). This CDR3 has 13 amino acids. Germline-derived CDR1 and CDR2 are SGHTA and FQGTGA. V lost 5 bases to trimming and J lost 5 bases, with 12 bases between them. This CDR3 reads CASSPRGMETQYF. CDR3 coding DNA: TGTGCCAGCAGCCCCCGGGGTATGGAGACCCAGTACTTC.

The rearrangement uses TRBV28 and TRBJ1-4, with 7 bases lining up with TRBD1. Germline values: CDR1 MDHEN, CDR2 SYDVKM. V trimming: 7 bases; J trimming: 6 bases; junction bases outside the gene matches: 5. The CDR3 is made up of 13 amino acids. CDR3: CASKGADHEKLFF. For the CDR3, the DNA is TGTGCCAGCAAGGGGGCAGATCATGAAAAACTGTTTTTT.